The 5 T cell receptor beta chains reported below all come from one sample, sequenced in a study of cytomegalovirus exposure and HLA in healthy donors. Repertoires were generated with immunoSEQ multiplex PCR, while TCRdb's copy carries only in-frame clones and drops some. The sample holds 200,000 or so clones, almost 90% seen once. What was sequenced was PBMCs. The receptors derive from a woman between 18 and 29 years old in good health and CMV-seronegative.

The chain is built from TRBV6-1 and TRBJ2-7; 9 nucleotides match TRBD1. CDR1 and CDR2 from the germline V gene are MNHNS and SASEGT. The CDR3 contains 14 residues. V shed 8 bases, J shed 5 bases, and the junction held 10 bases outside the gene matches. CDR3: CASGRGQGSDEQYF. CDR3 nucleotides: TGTGCCAGCGGCCGGGGACAGGGAAGCGACGAGCAGTACTTC.

V usage is TRBV27 and J usage is TRBJ2-1; 8 nucleotides match TRBD2. The CDR3 has 14 residues. Trimming took 5 bases from V and 9 from J; bases not matched to a gene: 9. CDR1 is MNHEY and CDR2 is SMNVEV in the germline V gene (reference sequence). CDR3 coding DNA: TGTGCCAGCAGTGACCCGGGACTAGTGGGTGAGCAGTTCTTC. Its translation: CASSDPGLVGEQFF.

The chain recombines TRBV7-9 with TRBJ2-1; D might be TRBD1 (6 bases). Germline assignment: CDR1 SEHNR and CDR2 FQNEAQ (reference sequence). Deletions cut 3 bases from V and 4 bases from J, with 16 bases between. This CDR3 has 16 amino acids. The CDR3 spells CASSFSQGGFYNEQFF. The CDR3 region has the DNA TGTGCCAGCAGCTTCAGCCAAGGGGGATTTTACAATGAGCAGTTCTTC.

This rearrangement joins TRBV28 to TRBJ2-5; 11 positions agree with TRBD2. The CDR3 sequence is 16 residues long. Trimming at V came to 5 bases and at J to 3 bases, leaving 8 bases not matched to a gene. Germline loops: CDR1 MDHEN, CDR2 SYDVKM. The CDR3, as DNA: TGTGCCAGCAGTGCTGGTCCTAGCGGGAGGAAAGAGACCCAGTACTTC. Translated, it gives CASSAGPSGRKETQYF.

The chain is built from TRBV5-1 and TRBJ2-7; maybe TRBD2 (6 bases). Germline loops: CDR1 SGHRS, CDR2 YFSETQ. V was trimmed by 0 bases and J by 3 bases, leaving 13 bases between them. The CDR3 spans 15 residues. The CDR3 DNA sequence: TGCGCCAGCAGCTTGGCGGTGGGCGGGATCTACGAGCAGTACTTC. As protein: CASSLAVGGIYEQYF.